These T cell receptor beta chains were read from a single sample in a study of blood T cell repertoires in COVID-19. The protocol was immunoSEQ multiplex PCR, while the TCRdb copy is restricted to in-frame clones and leaves out a portion. The sample has more than 300,000 clones; around 88% are singletons. The sample was peripheral blood. The receptors stem from a woman in her 50s with acute or convalescent COVID-19. CDR3s include the opening cysteine and the closing phenylalanine or tryptophan. A D gene is named only where the DNA matches it firmly. Size tells how often a clone was seen (once, few, many) or the class of an expanded clone, and some rows leave it out.

clone_size j_call v_call d_call cdr3_nt cdr3_aa
NA TRBJ1-4 TRBV25-1 TRBD1 TGTGCCAGCAGTGATCGGACAGGGTCCAATATAAATGAAAAACTGTTTTTT CASSDRTGSNINEKLFF
NA TRBJ2-3 TRBV11-3 NA TGTGCCAGCAGCTTAGGCCCCTACGATACGCAGTATTTT CASSLGPYDTQYF
NA TRBJ2-7 TRBV5-1 NA TGCGCCAGCAGCTTGGCTTACAGCTCCTACGAGCAGTACTTC CASSLAYSSYEQYF
NA TRBJ1-2 TRBV27 TRBD1 TGTGCCAGCAGTTTTGGGACAGGGGTCTATGGCTACACCTTC CASSFGTGVYGYTF
NA TRBJ2-1 TRBV28 NA TGTGCCAGCAGTCCGCAACCTAGTTTGCGTGAGCAGTTCTTC CASSPQPSLREQFF
NA TRBJ2-5 TRBV25-1 NA TGTGCCAGCAGTCCCGTGTCGGGTAGGGAGACCCAGTACTTC CASSPVSGRETQYF
NA TRBJ2-1 TRBV15 TRBD2 TGTGCCACCAGCAGTGAACCGGGACTACCGCAGTTCTTC CATSSEPGLPQFF
NA TRBJ2-1 TRBV7-9 NA TGTGCCAGCAGCTTACGGCAGGGTAAGGATGACAATGAGCAGTTCTTC CASSLRQGKDDNEQFF
NA TRBJ2-1 TRBV12-5 NA TGTGCTAGTGGTACCCAGGGCCCCGACAATGAGCAGTTCTTC CASGTQGPDNEQFF
NA TRBJ1-2 TRBV9 TRBD1 TGTGCCAGCAGCCCCGGGACAGGGGATTCTAACTATGGCTACACCTTC CASSPGTGDSNYGYTF
NA TRBJ2-1 TRBV7-9 NA TGTGCCAGCAGCACGAACCGAGACCTAGCGAGAAACAATGAGCAGTTCTTC CASSTNRDLARNNEQFF
NA TRBJ2-2 TRBV6-2/TRBV6-3 TRBD2 TGTGCCAGCAGTTACTCTCCTAGCGGCAACACCGGGGAGCTGTTTTTT CASSYSPSGNTGELFF
NA TRBJ1-1 TRBV7-9 TRBD1 TGTGCCAGCAGCGTACTGACTTGGGGGACAGGGGGCGGTAGGACTGAAGCTTTCTTT CASSVLTWGTGGGRTEAFF
NA TRBJ2-4 TRBV4-3 NA TGCGCCAGCAGCCAAGTCAGGGGGGAAAGCATTCAGCACTTC CASSQVRGESIQHF
NA TRBJ2-6 TRBV27 TRBD2 TGTGCCAGCAGTTTATTGTGGGGCGGCAGGGAGGGTCGTGGGGCCAACGTCCTGACTTTC CASSLLWGGREGRGANVLTF
NA TRBJ1-2 TRBV19 TRBD1 TGTGCCAGTAGCCTCCGGGACAGGGATCCCTATGGCTACACCTTC CASSLRDRDPYGYTF
NA TRBJ2-1 TRBV5-1 NA TGCGCCAGCAGCGGTGACGGCGGTGCCTACAATGAGCAGTTCTTC CASSGDGGAYNEQFF
NA TRBJ1-5 TRBV18 TRBD1 TGTGCCAGCTCAGCGGGTACAGGGGGCTACGGGCAGCCCCAGCATTTT CASSAGTGGYGQPQHF
NA TRBJ2-7 TRBV7-8 TRBD2 TGTGCCAGCAGCAAACGCCCCGATGTAACTAGCGGGAGTACGTACGAGCAGTACTTC CASSKRPDVTSGSTYEQYF
NA TRBJ1-5 TRBV7-2 NA TGTGCCAGCAGCCCGACAGGTTGGAATCAGCCCCAGCATTTT CASSPTGWNQPQHF
few TRBJ2-1 TRBV6-6 NA TGTGCCAGCAGCCCCCCGGGGGAGGATGAGCAGTTCTTC CASSPPGEDEQFF
once TRBJ2-6 TRBV9 NA TGTGCCAGCAGCGCGGGGAACTCTGGGGCCAACGTCCTGACTTTC CASSAGNSGANVLTF
NA TRBJ2-7 TRBV6-5 TRBD2 TGTGCCAGCAACTACTGGGGGGGCGAGCAGTACTTC CASNYWGGEQYF
NA TRBJ1-4 TRBV18 NA TGTGCCAGCTCCTCCCCTAATGAAAAACTGTTTTTT CASSSPNEKLFF
few TRBJ1-2 TRBV6-5 NA TGTGCCAGCGCTAGGGCAGGGAACAACTATGGCTACACCTTC CASARAGNNYGYTF
NA TRBJ2-1 TRBV7-3 NA TGTGCCAGCAGCCGCTATGTCGGGGGTACCTACAATGAGCAGTTCTTC CASSRYVGGTYNEQFF
NA TRBJ2-7 TRBV24-1 NA TGTGCCACCAGTGATCCGACAGGCTGGCAGTACTTC CATSDPTGWQYF
NA TRBJ2-4 TRBV11-2 NA TGTGCCAGCAGCCAGGGGTTTGTGGTGAATAACATTCAGTACTTC CASSQGFVVNNIQYF
NA TRBJ2-7 TRBV9 TRBD1 TGTGCCAGCAGCCCCCCGGGACAGATATCCTACGAGCAGTACTTC CASSPPGQISYEQYF
NA TRBJ2-1 TRBV4-3 NA TGCGCCAGCAGCCGACGAACGCCGGGAGACAACTACAATGAGCAGTTCTTC CASSRRTPGDNYNEQFF
NA TRBJ1-1 TRBV5-1 NA TGCGCCAGCAGCCCGTTAAAGAACACTGAAGCTTTCTTT CASSPLKNTEAFF
few TRBJ2-2 TRBV7-9 NA TGTGCCAGCAGCTTACTTTTCGGCGGGGAGCTGTTTTTT CASSLLFGGELFF
once TRBJ1-2 TRBV28 NA TGTGCCAGCAGTTTGAAATCCTTCTGGGTTTCGGGAGAGGATGGCTACACCTTC CASSLKSFWVSGEDGYTF
NA TRBJ2-1 TRBV7-9 NA TGTGCCAGCAGCTTAGAGGGACTTGAGCAGTTCTTC CASSLEGLEQFF
NA TRBJ1-6 TRBV10-3 NA TGTGCCATCAGCCGCGCCGACCACAGATCCTATAATTCACCCCTCCACTTT CAISRADHRSYNSPLHF
NA TRBJ2-5 TRBV6-1 NA TGTGCCAGCAGTGAATCCAGGTGGAATATCGTAAAGACCCAGTACTTC CASSESRWNIVKTQYF
once TRBJ1-1 TRBV2 TRBD1 TGTGCCAGCAGTGAAGCCTACGTCCCGAAGACAGGGGGCGATAAAGGGAGCCCTGAAGCTTTCTTT CASSEAYVPKTGGDKGSPEAFF
NA TRBJ2-7 TRBV30 NA TGTGCCTGGAGTAAAACAGGGTTCTCCTACGAGCAGTACTTC CAWSKTGFSYEQYF
NA TRBJ1-2 TRBV5-6 NA TGTGCCAGCAGCTCCTCAGGGGCGCAAATCTCAGGCTACACCTTC CASSSSGAQISGYTF
NA TRBJ1-5 TRBV28 TRBD1 TGTGCCAGCAGTCCTGGGACAGGGGAACAGCCCCAGCATTTT CASSPGTGEQPQHF
NA TRBJ2-1 TRBV7-3 TRBD2 TGTGCCAGCAGTCAACTGCCTACTAGCGGGAGAAATGAGCAGTTCTTC CASSQLPTSGRNEQFF
NA TRBJ2-7 TRBV5-1 TRBD1 TGCGCCAGCAGCTTGAGGACAGGGACGGCACCCTCCTACGAGCAGTACTTC CASSLRTGTAPSYEQYF
NA TRBJ2-1 TRBV4-3 TRBD2 TGCGCCAGCAGCCCCTCTAGCGGGAGGGCCTTCAATGAGCAGTTCTTC CASSPSSGRAFNEQFF
NA TRBJ2-3 TRBV5-1 NA TGCGCCAGCAGCCGATACTGGGGAGAGGGTGATACGCAGTATTTT CASSRYWGEGDTQYF
NA TRBJ1-2 TRBV28 NA TGTGCCAGCAGTTTTGAGGGCGTTACACACTATGGCTACACCTTC CASSFEGVTHYGYTF
NA TRBJ1-5 TRBV27 NA TGTGCCAGCAGTTTATTTTGGTTCACGGGGGGTCAGCCCCAGCATTTT CASSLFWFTGGQPQHF
NA TRBJ2-5 TRBV28 TRBD1 TGTGCCAGCAGTTCGGACAGGGGGGGTCAGACCCAGTACTTC CASSSDRGGQTQYF
NA TRBJ1-2 TRBV28 NA TGTGCCAGCATTAGTGGGGGCAGGGTAGTTGGCTACACCTTC CASISGGRVVGYTF
NA TRBJ1-6 TRBV5-1 NA TGCGCCAGCAGCGTGGACAGAAGTAGCTCCTATAATTCACCCCTCCACTTT CASSVDRSSSYNSPLHF
NA TRBJ1-2 TRBV28 NA TGTGCCAGCAGTTTACGGAGGACAGTGGGCTACACCTTC CASSLRRTVGYTF
NA TRBJ2-2 TRBV18 NA TGTGCCAGCTCACCACACGCGGGTCCCGGGGAGCTGTTTTTT CASSPHAGPGELFF
NA TRBJ1-6 TRBV27 NA TGTGCCAGCACCGAATCCGGGTCGCCCCTCCACTTT CASTESGSPLHF
once TRBJ2-7 TRBV6-4 TRBD2 TGTGCCAGCAGTGGCCCCGGTGGGGGGGAGGCCTACGAGCAGTACTTC CASSGPGGGEAYEQYF
NA TRBJ2-3 TRBV10-1 TRBD2 TGCGCCAGCAGGAAAATAGCGGGAGGGCCCTACACAGATACGCAGTATTTT CASRKIAGGPYTDTQYF